The present TCR beta chain was sequenced within a study of cytomegalovirus exposure and HLA in healthy donors. General study points: For TCR beta chains, V- and J-gene trimming was later linked to a missense DCLRE1C variant. One later analysis reportedly identified an Asian-associated ancestry cluster that showed fewer N-insertions than the approximately 700-donor mean.

The PCR contained 60 Vbeta and 13 Jbeta primers. Measured with immunoSEQ multiplex PCR; TCRdb has only the in-frame clones, and not every one. The repertoire holds fewer than 150,000 clones, with around 77% as singletons. About this clone: Antigen specificity is unknown.

CDR1 and CDR2 (germline): MDHEN, SYDVKM. This CDR3 contains 16 residues. Trimming stripped 1 base from V and 2 bases from J, with 14 bases between. The rearrangement uses TRBV28 and TRBJ2-5; D is possibly TRBD2 (6 bases). This clonotype was obtained from a man in his fifties in good health and CMV-seronegative. Source material: PBMCs. CDR3 DNA sequence: TGTGCCAGCAGTTTATATTCGGGAGCACCACAAGAGACCCAGTACTTC. Amino acid sequence: CASSLYSGAPQETQYF.